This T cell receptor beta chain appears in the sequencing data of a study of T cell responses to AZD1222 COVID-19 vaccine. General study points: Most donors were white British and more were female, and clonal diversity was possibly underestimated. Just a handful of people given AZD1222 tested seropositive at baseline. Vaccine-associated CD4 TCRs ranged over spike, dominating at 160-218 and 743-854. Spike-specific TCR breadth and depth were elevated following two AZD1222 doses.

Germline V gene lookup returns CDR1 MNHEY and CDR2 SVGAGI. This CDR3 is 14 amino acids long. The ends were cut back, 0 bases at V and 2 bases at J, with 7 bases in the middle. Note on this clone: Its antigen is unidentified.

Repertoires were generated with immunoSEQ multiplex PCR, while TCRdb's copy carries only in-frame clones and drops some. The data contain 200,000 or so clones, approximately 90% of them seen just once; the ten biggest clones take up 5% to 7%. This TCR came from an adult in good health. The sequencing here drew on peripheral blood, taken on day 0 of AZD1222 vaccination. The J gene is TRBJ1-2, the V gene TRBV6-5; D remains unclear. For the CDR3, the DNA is TGTGCCAGCAGTTACTCGTCACCGAACTATGGCTACACCTTC. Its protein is CASSYSSPNYGYTF.